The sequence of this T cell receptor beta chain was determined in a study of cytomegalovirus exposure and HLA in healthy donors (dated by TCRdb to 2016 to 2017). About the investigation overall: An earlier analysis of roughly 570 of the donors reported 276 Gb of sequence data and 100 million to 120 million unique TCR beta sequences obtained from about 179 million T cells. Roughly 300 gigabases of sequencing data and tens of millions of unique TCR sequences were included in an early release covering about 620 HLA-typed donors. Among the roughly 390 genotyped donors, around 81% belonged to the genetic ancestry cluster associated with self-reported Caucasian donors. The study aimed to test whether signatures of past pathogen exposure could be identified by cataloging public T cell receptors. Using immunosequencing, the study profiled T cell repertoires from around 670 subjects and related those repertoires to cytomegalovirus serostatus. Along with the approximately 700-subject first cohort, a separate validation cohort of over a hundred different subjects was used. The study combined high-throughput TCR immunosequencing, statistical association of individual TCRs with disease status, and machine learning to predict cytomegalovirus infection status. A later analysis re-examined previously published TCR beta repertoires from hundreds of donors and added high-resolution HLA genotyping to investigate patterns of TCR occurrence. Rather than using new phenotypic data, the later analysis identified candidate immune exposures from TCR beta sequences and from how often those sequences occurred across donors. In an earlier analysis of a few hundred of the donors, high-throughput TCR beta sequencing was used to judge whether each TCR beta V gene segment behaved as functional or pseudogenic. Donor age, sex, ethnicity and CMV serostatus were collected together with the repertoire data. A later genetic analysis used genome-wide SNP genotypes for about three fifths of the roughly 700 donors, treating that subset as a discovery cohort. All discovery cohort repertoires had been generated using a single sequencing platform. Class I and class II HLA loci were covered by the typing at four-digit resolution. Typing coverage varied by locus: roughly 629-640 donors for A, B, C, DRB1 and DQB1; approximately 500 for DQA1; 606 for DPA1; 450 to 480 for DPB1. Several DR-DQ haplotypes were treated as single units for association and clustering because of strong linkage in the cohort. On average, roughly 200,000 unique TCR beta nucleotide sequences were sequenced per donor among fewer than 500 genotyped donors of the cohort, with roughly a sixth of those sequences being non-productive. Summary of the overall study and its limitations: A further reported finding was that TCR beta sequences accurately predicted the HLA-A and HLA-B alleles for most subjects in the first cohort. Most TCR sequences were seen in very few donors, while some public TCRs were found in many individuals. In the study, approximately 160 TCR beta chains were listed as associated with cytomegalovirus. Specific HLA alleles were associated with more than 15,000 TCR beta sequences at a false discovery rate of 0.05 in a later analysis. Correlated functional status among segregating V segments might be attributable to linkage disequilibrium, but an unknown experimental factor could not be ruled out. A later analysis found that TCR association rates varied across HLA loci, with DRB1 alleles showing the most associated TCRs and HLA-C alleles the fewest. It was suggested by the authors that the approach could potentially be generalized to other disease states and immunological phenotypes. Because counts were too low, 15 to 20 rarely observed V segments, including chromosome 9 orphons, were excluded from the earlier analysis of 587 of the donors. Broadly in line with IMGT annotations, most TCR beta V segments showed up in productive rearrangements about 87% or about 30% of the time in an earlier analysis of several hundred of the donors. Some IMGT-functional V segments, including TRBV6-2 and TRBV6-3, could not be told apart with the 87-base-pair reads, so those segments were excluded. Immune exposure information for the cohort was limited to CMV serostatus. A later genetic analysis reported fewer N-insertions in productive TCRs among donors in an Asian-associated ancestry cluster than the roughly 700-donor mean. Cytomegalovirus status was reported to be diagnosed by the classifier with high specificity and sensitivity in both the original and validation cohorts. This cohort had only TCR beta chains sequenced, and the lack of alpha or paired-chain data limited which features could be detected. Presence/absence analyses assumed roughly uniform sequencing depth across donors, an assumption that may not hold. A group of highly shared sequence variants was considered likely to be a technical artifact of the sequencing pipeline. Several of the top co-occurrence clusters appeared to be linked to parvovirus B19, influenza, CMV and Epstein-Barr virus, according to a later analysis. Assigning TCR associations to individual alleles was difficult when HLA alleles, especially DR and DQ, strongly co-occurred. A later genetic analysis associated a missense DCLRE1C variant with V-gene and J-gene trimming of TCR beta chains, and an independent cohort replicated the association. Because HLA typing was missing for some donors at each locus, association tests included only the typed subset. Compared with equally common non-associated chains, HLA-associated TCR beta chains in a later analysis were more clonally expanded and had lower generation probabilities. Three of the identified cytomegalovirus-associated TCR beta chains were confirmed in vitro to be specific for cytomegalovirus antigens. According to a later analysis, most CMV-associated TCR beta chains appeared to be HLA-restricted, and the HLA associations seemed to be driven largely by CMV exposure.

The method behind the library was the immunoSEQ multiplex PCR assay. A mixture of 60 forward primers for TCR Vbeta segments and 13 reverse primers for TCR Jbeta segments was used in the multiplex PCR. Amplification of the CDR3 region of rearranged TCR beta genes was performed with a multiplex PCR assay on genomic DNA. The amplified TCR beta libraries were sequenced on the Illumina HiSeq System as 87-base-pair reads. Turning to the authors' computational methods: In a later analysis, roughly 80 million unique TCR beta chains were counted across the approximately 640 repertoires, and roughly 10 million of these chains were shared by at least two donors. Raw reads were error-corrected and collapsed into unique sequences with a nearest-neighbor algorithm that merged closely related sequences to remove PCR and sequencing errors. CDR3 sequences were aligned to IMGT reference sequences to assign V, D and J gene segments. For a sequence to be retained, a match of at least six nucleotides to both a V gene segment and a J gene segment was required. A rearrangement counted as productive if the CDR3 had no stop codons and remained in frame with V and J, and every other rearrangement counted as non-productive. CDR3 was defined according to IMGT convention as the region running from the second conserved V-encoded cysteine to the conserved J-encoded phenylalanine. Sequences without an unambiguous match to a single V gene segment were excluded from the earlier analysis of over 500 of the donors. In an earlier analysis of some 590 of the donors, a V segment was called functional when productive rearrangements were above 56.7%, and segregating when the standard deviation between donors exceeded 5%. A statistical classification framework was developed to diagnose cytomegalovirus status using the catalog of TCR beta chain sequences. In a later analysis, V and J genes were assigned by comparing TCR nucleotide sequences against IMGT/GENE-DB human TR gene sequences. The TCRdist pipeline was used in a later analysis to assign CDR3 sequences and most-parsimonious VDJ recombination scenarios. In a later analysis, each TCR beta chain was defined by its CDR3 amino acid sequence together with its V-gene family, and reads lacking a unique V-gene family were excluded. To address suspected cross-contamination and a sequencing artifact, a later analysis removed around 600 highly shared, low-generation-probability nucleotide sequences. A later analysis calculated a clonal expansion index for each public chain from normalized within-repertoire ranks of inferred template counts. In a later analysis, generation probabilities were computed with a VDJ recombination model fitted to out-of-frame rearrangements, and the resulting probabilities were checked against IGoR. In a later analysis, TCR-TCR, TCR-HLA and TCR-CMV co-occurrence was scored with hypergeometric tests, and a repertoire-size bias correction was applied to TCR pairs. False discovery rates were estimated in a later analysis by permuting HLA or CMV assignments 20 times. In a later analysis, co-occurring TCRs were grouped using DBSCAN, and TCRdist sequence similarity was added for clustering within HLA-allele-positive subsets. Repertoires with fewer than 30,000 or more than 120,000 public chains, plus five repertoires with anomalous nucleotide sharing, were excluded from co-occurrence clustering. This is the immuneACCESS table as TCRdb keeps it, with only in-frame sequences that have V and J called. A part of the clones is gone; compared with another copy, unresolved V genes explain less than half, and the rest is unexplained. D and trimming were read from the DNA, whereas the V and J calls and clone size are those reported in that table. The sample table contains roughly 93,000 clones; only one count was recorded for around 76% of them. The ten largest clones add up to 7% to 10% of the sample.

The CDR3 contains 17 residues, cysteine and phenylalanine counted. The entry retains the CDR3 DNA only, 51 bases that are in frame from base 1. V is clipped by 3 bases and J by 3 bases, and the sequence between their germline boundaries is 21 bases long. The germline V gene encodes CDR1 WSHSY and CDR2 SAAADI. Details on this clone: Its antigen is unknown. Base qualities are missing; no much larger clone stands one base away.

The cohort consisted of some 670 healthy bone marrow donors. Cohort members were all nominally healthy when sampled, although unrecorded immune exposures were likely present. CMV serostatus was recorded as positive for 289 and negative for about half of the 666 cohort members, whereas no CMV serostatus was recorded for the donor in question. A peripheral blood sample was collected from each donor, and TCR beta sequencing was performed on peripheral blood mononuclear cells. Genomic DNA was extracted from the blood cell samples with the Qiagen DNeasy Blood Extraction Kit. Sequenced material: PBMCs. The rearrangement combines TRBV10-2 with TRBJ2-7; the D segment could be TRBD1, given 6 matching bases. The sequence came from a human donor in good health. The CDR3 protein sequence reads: CASSEPTGFSHNYEQYF. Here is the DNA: TGCGCCAGCAGTGAACCGACAGGTTTTTCCCATAACTACGAGCAGTACTTC.